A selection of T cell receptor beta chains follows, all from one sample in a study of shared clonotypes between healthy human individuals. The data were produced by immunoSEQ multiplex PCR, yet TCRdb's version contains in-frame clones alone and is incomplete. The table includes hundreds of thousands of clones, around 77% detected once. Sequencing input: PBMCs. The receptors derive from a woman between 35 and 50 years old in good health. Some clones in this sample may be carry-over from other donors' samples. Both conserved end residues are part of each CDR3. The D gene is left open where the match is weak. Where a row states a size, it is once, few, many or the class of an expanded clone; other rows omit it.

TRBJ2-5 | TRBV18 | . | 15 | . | CASSPPAVDSGTQYF | TGTGCCAGCTCACCGCCCGCGGTCGACTCCGGGACCCAGTACTTC
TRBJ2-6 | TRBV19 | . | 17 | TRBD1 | CASNSRTGRSGANVLTF | TGTGCCAGTAACTCCCGGACAGGCCGCTCTGGGGCCAACGTCCTGACTTTC
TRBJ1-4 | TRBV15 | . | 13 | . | CATSRVQNEKLFF | TGTGCCACCAGCAGAGTTCAGAATGAAAAACTGTTTTTT
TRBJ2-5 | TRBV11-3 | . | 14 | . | CASSLGLGQETQYF | TGTGCCAGCAGCTTAGGGCTGGGACAAGAGACCCAGTACTTC
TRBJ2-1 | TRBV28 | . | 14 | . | CASSLGSPPSEQFF | TGTGCCAGCAGTTTAGGCAGTCCCCCTTCTGAGCAGTTCTTC
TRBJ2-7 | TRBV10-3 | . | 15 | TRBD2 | CAISEPSGSSYEQYF | TGTGCCATCAGTGAGCCTAGCGGGAGTTCCTACGAGCAGTACTTC
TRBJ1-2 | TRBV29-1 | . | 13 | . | CSVGQAASYGYTF | TGCAGCGTTGGACAGGCGGCTTCCTATGGCTACACCTTC
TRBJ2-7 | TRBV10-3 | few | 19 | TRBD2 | CAISESGVAGGPPRYEQYF | TGTGCCATCAGTGAGTCGGGGGTAGCGGGAGGGCCTCCCCGCTACGAGCAGTACTTC
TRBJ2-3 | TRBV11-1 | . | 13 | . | CASSLASTDTQYF | TGTGCCAGCAGCTTGGCTTCCACAGATACGCAGTATTTT
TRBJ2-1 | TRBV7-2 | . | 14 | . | CASSLVGLGVEQFF | TGTGCCAGCAGCTTAGTGGGACTGGGGGTTGAGCAGTTCTTC
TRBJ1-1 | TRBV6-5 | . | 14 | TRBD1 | CASSRDRGTTEAFF | TGTGCCAGCAGTAGGGACAGGGGTACCACTGAAGCTTTCTTT
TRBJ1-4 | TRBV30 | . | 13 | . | CAWSPGGNEKLFF | TGTGCCTGGAGTCCCGGGGGAAATGAAAAACTGTTTTTT
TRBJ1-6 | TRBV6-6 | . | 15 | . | CASTERGSRNSPLHF | TGTGCCAGCACCGAGAGGGGGTCGAGGAATTCACCCCTCCACTTT
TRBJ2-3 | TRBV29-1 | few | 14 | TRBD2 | CSVGASGSTDTQYF | TGCAGCGTTGGGGCTAGCGGGAGTACAGATACGCAGTATTTT
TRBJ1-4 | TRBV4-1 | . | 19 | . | CASTGQFQMRGRTNEKLFF | TGCGCCAGCACAGGACAGTTCCAAATGCGGGGCCGAACTAATGAAAAACTGTTTTTT
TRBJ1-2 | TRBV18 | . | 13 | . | CASSPMGSNGYTF | TGTGCCAGCTCACCAATGGGTTCAAATGGCTACACCTTC
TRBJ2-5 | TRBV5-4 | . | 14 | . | CASSPSLTGETQYF | TGTGCCAGCAGCCCCAGCCTTACGGGGGAGACCCAGTACTTC
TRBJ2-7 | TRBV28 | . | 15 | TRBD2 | CASSLRREGLYEQYF | TGTGCCAGCAGTTTACGGCGGGAGGGCCTCTACGAGCAGTACTTC
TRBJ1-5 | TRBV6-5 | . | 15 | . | CASSMDRYSNQPQHF | TGTGCCAGCAGCATGGACAGATATAGCAATCAGCCCCAGCATTTT
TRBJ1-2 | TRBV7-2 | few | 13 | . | CASSLRLSYGYTF | TGTGCCAGCAGCTTACGACTTTCCTATGGCTACACCTTC
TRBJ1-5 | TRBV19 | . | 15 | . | CASNMNTDSNQPQHF | TGTGCCAGTAATATGAACACGGATAGCAATCAGCCCCAGCATTTT
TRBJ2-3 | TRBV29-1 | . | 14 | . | CSVEVSGGTDTQYF | TGCAGCGTTGAAGTTTCCGGGGGCACAGATACGCAGTATTTT
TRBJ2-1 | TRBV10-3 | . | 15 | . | CAISESAGWGDEQFF | TGTGCCATCAGTGAGTCCGCAGGGTGGGGAGATGAGCAGTTCTTC
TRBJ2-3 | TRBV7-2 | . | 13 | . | CASSSQPSDTQYF | TGTGCCAGCAGCTCACAACCCTCAGATACGCAGTATTTT
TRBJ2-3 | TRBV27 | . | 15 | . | CASSKTRLPTDTQYF | TGTGCCAGCAGTAAAACGCGACTACCCACAGATACGCAGTATTTT
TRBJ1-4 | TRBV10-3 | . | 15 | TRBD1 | CAISEGTGYPEKLFF | TGTGCCATCAGTGAAGGGACAGGGTACCCTGAAAAACTGTTTTTT
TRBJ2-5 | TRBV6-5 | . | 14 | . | CASRTDPYQETQYF | TGTGCCAGCAGGACCGATCCGTACCAAGAGACCCAGTACTTC
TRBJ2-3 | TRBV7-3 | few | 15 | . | CASSRGHPDTDTQYF | TGTGCCAGCAGCCGTGGACATCCCGACACAGATACGCAGTATTTT
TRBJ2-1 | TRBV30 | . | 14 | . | CAWSVLPGSNEQFF | TGTGCCTGGAGTGTACTTCCAGGCTCCAATGAGCAGTTCTTC
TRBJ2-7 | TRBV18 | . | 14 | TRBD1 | CASSPRQGAYEQYF | TGTGCCAGCTCACCACGACAGGGGGCCTACGAGCAGTACTTC
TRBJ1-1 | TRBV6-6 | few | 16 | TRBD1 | CASRTSGQGAGTEAFF | TGTGCCAGCCGGACCTCGGGACAGGGGGCAGGGACTGAAGCTTTCTTT
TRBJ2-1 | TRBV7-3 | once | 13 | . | CASSLERDNEQFF | TGTGCCAGCAGCTTAGAAAGGGACAATGAGCAGTTCTTC
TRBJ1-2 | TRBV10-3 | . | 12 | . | CAISESAYGYTF | TGTGCCATCAGTGAGTCTGCCTATGGCTACACCTTC
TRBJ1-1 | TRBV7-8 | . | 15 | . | CASSSPRGIGTEAFF | TGTGCCAGCAGCTCCCCTAGGGGTATAGGCACTGAAGCTTTCTTT
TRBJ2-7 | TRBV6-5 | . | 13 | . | CASSTGSAREQYF | TGTGCCAGCAGCACCGGGTCCGCGAGGGAGCAGTACTTC
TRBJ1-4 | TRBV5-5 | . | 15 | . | CASSITPASGEKLFF | TGTGCCAGCAGCATAACTCCGGCCTCGGGTGAAAAACTGTTTTTT